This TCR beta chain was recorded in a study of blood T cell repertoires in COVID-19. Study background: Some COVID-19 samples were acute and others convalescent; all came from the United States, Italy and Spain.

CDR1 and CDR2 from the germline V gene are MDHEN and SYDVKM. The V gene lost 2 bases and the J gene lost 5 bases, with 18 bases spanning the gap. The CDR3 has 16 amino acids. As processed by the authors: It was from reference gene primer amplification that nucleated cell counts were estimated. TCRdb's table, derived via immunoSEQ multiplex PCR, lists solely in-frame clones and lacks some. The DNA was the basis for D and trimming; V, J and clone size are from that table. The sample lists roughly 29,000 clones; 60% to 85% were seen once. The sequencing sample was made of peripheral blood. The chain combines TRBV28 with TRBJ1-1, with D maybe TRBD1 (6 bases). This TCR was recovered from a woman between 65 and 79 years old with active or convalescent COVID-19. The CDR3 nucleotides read TGTGCCAGCAGTTTAGAAACAGGTGGGGGCTGGACTGAAGCTTTCTTT. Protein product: CASSLETGGGWTEAFF.